One sample yielded the 17 T cell receptor beta chains listed below, sequenced in a study of blood T cell repertoires in COVID-19. The method was immunoSEQ multiplex PCR; TCRdb's version includes in-frame clones alone and lacks a portion of them. Of 150,000 to 200,000 clones in the sample, around 79% were seen once. The sample consisted of peripheral blood. The receptors here all came from a man over 45 who had recovered from COVID-19.

This clone was seen only once. This chain uses TRBV4-2 with TRBJ2-5; TRBD2 is a possible D gene (5 bases). Trimming shortened V by 0 bases and J by 5 bases, and 10 bases separated the two germline ends. Germline CDR1 reads LGHNA; CDR2 reads YNFKEQ. The CDR3 sequence is 14 residues long. The CDR3 coding sequence is TGTGCCAGCAGCCAAGACTGGACTGGGGAGACCCAGTACTTC. Protein product: CASSQDWTGETQYF.

The genes are TRBV29-1 and TRBJ2-1, with a tentative D call TRBD1 (6 bases). In germline, CDR1 is SQVTM, CDR2 ANQGSEA. Trimming left V 7 bases short and J 5 bases short, with 15 bases between. The CDR3 has 13 residues. CDR3 region: CSAWSRTDNEQFF. CDR3 in DNA: TGCAGCGCCTGGTCACGGACAGACAATGAGCAGTTCTTC.

The CDR3 reads CASSLVRILTDTQYF. The CDR3 DNA sequence: TGTGCCAGCAGCTTGGTGCGGATACTGACAGATACGCAGTATTTT. The V gene is TRBV5-6, the J gene TRBJ2-3; D call uncertain. Per the germline V gene, CDR1 is SGHDT and CDR2 is YYEEEE. CDR3 length: 15 amino acids. V lost 0 bases to trimming and J lost 3 bases, with 11 bases between them.

The chain joins TRBV5-1 to TRBJ2-3, with 7 bases identical to TRBD1. The CDR3 sequence is 15 residues long. Looked up from germline, CDR1 is SGHRS and CDR2 is YFSETQ. J gave up 4 bases and V 4 bases, and 9 bases lay outside the gene matches. The CDR3 sequence: CASSTGQSLSDTQYF. In DNA form, the CDR3 reads TGCGCCAGCAGCACGGGACAGAGCTTGTCAGATACGCAGTATTTT.

The V and J genes are TRBV6-2 or TRBV6-3 and TRBJ2-1, with TRBD1 identical over 9 bases. V lost 2 bases, J lost 0 bases, and 17 bases stayed unmatched. Germline loops: CDR1 MNHEY, CDR2 SVGEGT. The CDR3 is 21 residues long. CDR3 sequence: CASSYSFGDRVLWSSYNEQFF. The CDR3 nucleotides read TGTGCCAGCAGTTACAGTTTCGGGGACAGGGTACTATGGAGCTCCTACAATGAGCAGTTCTTC.

This chain uses TRBV7-3 with TRBJ2-7; a possible D gene is TRBD2 (5 bases). Deletions cut 5 bases from V and 0 bases from J, with 14 bases between. Per the germline V gene, CDR1 is SGHTA and CDR2 is FQGTGA. This CDR3 has 15 residues. CDR3 sequence (DNA): TGTGCCAGCAGCATCATTAGCGACCCCTCCTACGAGCAGTACTTC. Encoded protein: CASSIISDPSYEQYF.

The chain has TRBV3-1 (or the pseudogene TRBV3-2) and TRBJ2-5; D perhaps matches TRBD2 (5 bases). The CDR3 is 14 amino acids. CDR1 LGHDT and CDR2 YNNKEL come from the germline V gene (reference sequence). Trimming left V 0 bases short and J 4 bases short, with 9 bases between. CDR3 in DNA: TGTGCCAGCAGCCAAGACGTTAGCGTAGAGACCCAGTACTTC. Protein sequence: CASSQDVSVETQYF.

This chain connects TRBV19 to TRBJ2-3, with 9 positions matching TRBD1. The CDR3 runs 16 residues. With 5 bases clipped from V and 2 bases from J, the junction kept 8 bases outside the gene matches. Looked up from germline, CDR1 is LNHDA and CDR2 is SQIVND (reference sequence). CDR3 protein: CASSPRTGAFTDTQYF. The CDR3 DNA reads as TGTGCCAGTAGTCCCCGGACAGGGGCCTTCACAGATACGCAGTATTTT.

The V call is TRBV10-1, the J call TRBJ1-3, with D tentatively TRBD1 (5 bases). In germline, CDR1 is WNHNN, CDR2 SYGVQD (reference sequence). CDR3 length equals 16 residues. Trimming stripped 9 bases from V and 4 bases from J, with 22 bases between. The DNA of the CDR3 is TGCGCCAGTCACGGAGCGGGGGTTGGTCACGGAAACACCATATATTTT. This sequence encodes CASHGAGVGHGNTIYF.

Details on this clone: One junction end does not reproduce the germline sequence, and a read error may be involved. The gene calls are TRBV11-2 and TRBJ2-1, with D possibly TRBD1 on 6 matching bases. The CDR3 spans 15 residues. CDR1 is SGHAT and CDR2 is FQNNGV in the germline V gene. For the CDR3, the DNA is TGTGCCAGCAGCTTAACCGGGACAAGGTACATTGAGCAGTTCTTC. This encodes CASSLTGTRYIEQFF.

V is TRBV5-1 and J is TRBJ2-1, with 7 bases identical to TRBD1. J was trimmed by 6 bases and V by 4 bases; bases with no gene match: 4. Germline CDR1 reads SGHRS; CDR2 reads YFSETQ. The CDR3 contains 13 residues. This CDR3 is CASSHDRVNEQFF. CDR3 DNA sequence: TGCGCCAGCAGCCACGACAGGGTCAATGAGCAGTTCTTC.

The chain employs TRBV19 and TRBJ2-3, with 12 bases that match TRBD2. Per germline, CDR1 LNHDA and CDR2 SQIVND (reference sequence). There are 18 residues in the CDR3. Trimming cost V 4 bases and J 5 bases; bases outside gene matches: 13. The CDR3 DNA sequence: TGTGCCAGTAGTACCCTTGGACTAGCGGGATGGGTACAAGATACGCAGTATTTT. This codes for CASSTLGLAGWVQDTQYF.

The chain combines TRBV7-6 with TRBJ2-7; 8 bases match TRBD1. The length of the CDR3 is 15 residues. Germline V gene sequence: CDR1 SGHVS, CDR2 FNYEAQ. V lost 3 bases, J lost 3 bases, and 7 bases stayed unmatched. The CDR3 sequence is CASSLTGVSGYEQYF. CDR3 nucleotides: TGTGCCAGCAGCTTGACAGGGGTGAGTGGCTACGAGCAGTACTTC.

V gene TRBV2 combines with J gene TRBJ2-3; D unresolved. The ends were cut back, 10 bases at V and 0 bases at J, with 11 bases in the middle. The CDR3 has 13 amino acids. Germline CDR1 and CDR2: SNHLY and FYNNEI. CDR3 amino acids: CATRKTSTDTQYF. In DNA form, the CDR3 reads TGTGCCACCAGGAAGACTAGCACAGATACGCAGTATTTT.

This chain connects TRBV5-1 to TRBJ1-5; TRBD1 might be the D (5 bases). The CDR3 runs 14 residues. Trimming left V 0 bases short and J 4 bases short, with 8 bases between. CDR1 and CDR2 from the germline V gene are SGHRS and YFSETQ. CDR3: CASSLGDRNQPQHF. CDR3 nucleotide sequence: TGCGCCAGCAGCTTGGGAGACAGAAATCAGCCCCAGCATTTT. Drawing the rest from reference TRBV5-1 and TRBJ1-5, the complete variable domain is KAGVTQTPRYLIKTRGQQVTLSCSPISGHRSVSWYQQTPGQGLQFLFEYFSETQRNKGNFPGRFSGRQFSNSRSEMNVSTLELGDSALYLCASSLGDRNQPQHFGDGTRLSIL.

Only a few counts were recorded for this clone. J is TRBJ2-3 and V is TRBV10-1; a possible D gene is TRBD1 (6 bases). V dropped 6 bases and J dropped 2 bases, with 12 bases sitting between them. This CDR3 is 14 amino acids long. Germline V gene lookup returns CDR1 WNHNN and CDR2 SYGVQD (reference sequence). The CDR3 loop is CASSPGHHTDTQYF. DNA of the CDR3: TGCGCCAGCAGCCCGGGACACCACACAGATACGCAGTATTTT.

The V and J genes are TRBV5-5 and TRBJ2-1, with 13 bases that match TRBD2. The J segment lost 0 bases and the V segment lost 0 bases, leaving 6 bases of the junction unmatched. Germline CDR1 SGHKS, CDR2 YYEKEE (reference sequence). The CDR3 consists of 19 residues. The CDR3 is CASSLGTSGSRSSYNEQFF. CDR3 DNA sequence: TGTGCCAGCAGCTTGGGGACTAGCGGGAGTAGGAGCTCCTACAATGAGCAGTTCTTC.